This TCR beta chain was captured in a study of cytomegalovirus exposure and HLA in healthy donors. Overall study findings and caveats: CMV serostatus was the sole immune exposure information available. The study designated 150 or so TCR beta chains cytomegalovirus-associated.

About this clone itself: Its antigen is as yet unknown.

There were likely unrecorded immune exposures, though donors were nominally healthy when sampled. With 60 Vbeta and 13 Jbeta primers, the PCR was carried out. Libraries were prepared by immunoSEQ multiplex PCR; TCRdb keeps only in-frame clonotypes and omits some of them. The table records about 82,000 clones, around 66% of them present only once. The material sequenced was PBMCs. The TCR comes from a woman in her thirties or forties in good health and CMV-seropositive.

CDR3 amino acids: CASRLGQASSYEQYF. In DNA form, the CDR3 reads TGTGCCAGCAGACTGGGACAGGCCAGCTCCTACGAGCAGTACTTC. The chain carries TRBV6-5 and TRBJ2-7, with 8 bases lining up with TRBD1. Germline CDR1 reads MNHEY; CDR2 reads SVGAGI. This CDR3 contains 15 residues. V was clipped by 6 bases and J by 0 bases; unmatched bases: 7.